The 6 T cell receptor beta chains listed next were all sequenced from one sample in a study of blood T cell repertoires in COVID-19 (dated by TCRdb to 2020 to 2022). Libraries were prepared through the immunoSEQ multiplex PCR assay. TCRdb re-hosts the immuneACCESS table, in-frame sequences only. Its copies lack some clones; in the studies checked, an unresolved V gene accounts for under half of them, and the cause for the rest is not known. This sample gives about 160,000 clones in total; approximately 85% of them show up just once. The ten biggest clones cover 1.1% of the sample. The sequencing sample was made of peripheral blood. These receptors all come from a middle-aged man with acute or convalescent COVID-19.

The chain is built from TRBV27 and TRBJ2-2; 11 bases line up with TRBD2. The germline V gene encodes CDR1 MNHEY and CDR2 SMNVEV (reference sequence). This CDR3 is 17 amino acids long. V trimming: 3 bases; J trimming: 0 bases; junction bases outside the gene matches: 3. Here the CDR3 reads CASSFPSGGSNTGELFF. In nucleotides, the CDR3 is TGTGCCAGCAGTTTCCCTAGCGGGGGGTCGAACACCGGGGAGCTGTTTTTT.

The rearrangement joins TRBV12-3 or TRBV12-4 to TRBJ1-1; D perhaps matches TRBD1 (5 bases). Trimming pared 0 bases from V and 8 bases from J, leaving 7 bases between. This CDR3 spans 12 amino acids. The CDR3, as DNA: TGTGCCAGCAGTTTAGCCGCAGGGGAAGCTTTCTTT. This codes for CASSLAAGEAFF.

V usage is TRBV11-2 and J usage is TRBJ2-7; D unclear. This CDR3 contains 11 residues. Germline loops: CDR1 SGHAT, CDR2 FQNNGV. V was cut by 2 bases and J by 5 bases, with 4 bases left in between. CDR3 region: CASSLSHEQYF. CDR3 nucleotide sequence: TGTGCCAGCAGCTTAAGCCACGAGCAGTACTTC.

The V and J genes are TRBV9 and TRBJ2-5; possible D gene TRBD1, 6 bases. Germline values: CDR1 SGDLS, CDR2 YYNGEE. Trimming removed 4 bases from V and 0 bases from J, with 16 bases in between. There are 16 residues in the CDR3. CDR3 loop: CASSLGNREYQETQYF. For the CDR3, the DNA is TGTGCCAGCAGCCTGGGGAACAGGGAGTACCAAGAGACCCAGTACTTC.

V usage is TRBV12-3 or TRBV12-4 and J usage is TRBJ2-1, with D perhaps matching TRBD2 (6 bases). The CDR3 runs 13 residues. Trimming cost V 1 base and J 9 bases, with 10 bases left between them. As DNA, the CDR3 is TGTGCCAGCAGTTTAGGGGGAGGTACTGAGCAGTTCTTC. Its translation: CASSLGGGTEQFF.

V is TRBV19 and J is TRBJ2-7; 7 bases are a match to TRBD2. The CDR3 spans 15 residues. V dropped 0 bases and J dropped 2; count of bases not matched to a gene: 4. The V gene's germline CDR1 is LNHDA and CDR2 SQIVND (reference sequence). The chain's CDR3 is CASSIEASGTYEQYF. The CDR3 bases are TGTGCCAGTAGTATAGAGGCTAGCGGCACCTACGAGCAGTACTTC.